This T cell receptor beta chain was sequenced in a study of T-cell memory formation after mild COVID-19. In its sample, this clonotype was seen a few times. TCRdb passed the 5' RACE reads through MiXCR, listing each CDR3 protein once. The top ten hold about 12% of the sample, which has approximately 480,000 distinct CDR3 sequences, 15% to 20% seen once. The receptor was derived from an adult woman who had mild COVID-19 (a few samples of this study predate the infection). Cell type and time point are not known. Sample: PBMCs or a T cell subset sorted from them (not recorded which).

The DNA for the CDR3 is TGTGCCAGCAGCGTAGAACCCGGGACGGCCTACGAGCAGTACTTC. Its translation is CASSVEPGTAYEQYF. V is TRBV9 and J is TRBJ2-7, with D possibly being TRBD1 or TRBD2 (5 bases each). V lost 0 bases and J 2 bases, leaving 12 bases between the germline ends. The germline CDR1 and CDR2 sequences are SGDLS and YYNGEE. The CDR3 length is 15 residues.